The rows below give T cell receptor beta chains drawn from one sample of a study of cytomegalovirus exposure and HLA in healthy donors. Only in-frame clones appear in the TCRdb table, and some are missing; sequencing was by immunoSEQ multiplex PCR. The profile shows some 110,000 clones, about 91% of them singletons. The sequenced sample was PBMCs. The origin of the receptors is a man younger than 35 in good health and CMV-seronegative. Both conserved end residues are part of each CDR3. The order of the fields is J gene, V gene, clone size, D gene, CDR3 DNA, CDR3 protein. A D gene is named only where the DNA matches it firmly. Expanded clones get a size class; other rows say once, few or many, or leave the size out.

J: TRBJ2-7
V: TRBV6-5
size: NA
D: NA
DNA: TGTGCCAGCAGTTACTCCAGGGCGCGCGGCCTCTACGAGCAGTACTTC
CDR3: CASSYSRARGLYEQYF

J: TRBJ2-7
V: TRBV28
size: NA
D: TRBD1
DNA: TGTGCCAGCAGTGCCCGAGGACAGGGGAGATACGAGCAGTACTTC
CDR3: CASSARGQGRYEQYF

J: TRBJ2-3
V: TRBV11-3
size: NA
D: NA
DNA: TGTGCCAGCAGCTCCGGGAACACCGGGGGTAGCACAGATACGCAGTATTTT
CDR3: CASSSGNTGGSTDTQYF

J: TRBJ2-7
V: TRBV27
size: once
D: NA
DNA: TGTGCCAGCAGTTTATCGGTACTCGTCGCCTACGAGCAGTACTTC
CDR3: CASSLSVLVAYEQYF

J: TRBJ1-6
V: TRBV5-1
size: NA
D: TRBD1
DNA: TGCGCCAGCAGCAAACAGGGGGAAAATTCACCCCTCCACTTT
CDR3: CASSKQGENSPLHF

J: TRBJ2-5
V: TRBV5-1
size: NA
D: TRBD1
DNA: TGCGCCAGCAGCTGGACCCCAGGGGGCCGAGAGACCCAGTACTTC
CDR3: CASSWTPGGRETQYF

J: TRBJ1-1
V: TRBV28
size: NA
D: TRBD1
DNA: TGTGCCAGCAGAGAAACGACAGGGGGGAACACTGAAGCTTTCTTT
CDR3: CASRETTGGNTEAFF

J: TRBJ2-7
V: TRBV29-1
size: NA
D: TRBD2
DNA: TGCAGCGTTGAGTTGGGACTAGATCACGAGCAGTACTTC
CDR3: CSVELGLDHEQYF

J: TRBJ2-7
V: TRBV28
size: NA
D: NA
DNA: TGTGCCAGCAGGGAGGAGGGGATAAAGAGGACCTACGAGCAGTACTTC
CDR3: CASREEGIKRTYEQYF

J: TRBJ1-1
V: TRBV28
size: NA
D: TRBD1
DNA: TGTGCCAGCAGTCCCGACAGGGGGCGAGTTTACACTGAAGCTTTCTTT
CDR3: CASSPDRGRVYTEAFF

J: TRBJ1-5
V: TRBV5-6
size: NA
D: TRBD1
DNA: TGTGCCAGCAGCCGGACAGGGCACAATCAGCCCCAGCATTTT
CDR3: CASSRTGHNQPQHF

J: TRBJ2-3
V: TRBV5-1
size: NA
D: TRBD1
DNA: TGCGCCAGCAGCTCGGACAGGGGGAACACAGATACGCAGTATTTT
CDR3: CASSSDRGNTDTQYF

J: TRBJ1-6
V: TRBV27
size: NA
D: NA
DNA: TGTGCCAGCAGTTTATCGATTGGTTTACAGTCACCCCTCCACTTT
CDR3: CASSLSIGLQSPLHF

J: TRBJ2-7
V: TRBV19
size: NA
D: TRBD2
DNA: TGTGCCAGTAGTATCACTAGCGGGAACTACGAGCAGTACTTC
CDR3: CASSITSGNYEQYF

J: TRBJ2-7
V: TRBV5-1
size: NA
D: TRBD2
DNA: TGCGCCAGCAGCTTAACCGGGACTAGGGGGAGCTCCTACGAGCAGTACTTC
CDR3: CASSLTGTRGSSYEQYF

J: TRBJ2-7
V: TRBV7-9
size: NA
D: TRBD1
DNA: TGTGCCAGCAGCTTAATCCAGGGGGCTTCCTACGAGCAGTACTTC
CDR3: CASSLIQGASYEQYF

J: TRBJ2-7
V: TRBV28
size: NA
D: NA
DNA: TGTGCCAGCAGTTTGTCCGGGAGTAGTTACGAGCAGTACTTC
CDR3: CASSLSGSSYEQYF

J: TRBJ1-2
V: TRBV9
size: NA
D: TRBD1
DNA: TGTGCCAGTACGGTGGGACAGGGTAACTATGGCTACACCTTC
CDR3: CASTVGQGNYGYTF

J: TRBJ1-6
V: TRBV7-2
size: few
D: NA
DNA: TGTGCCAGCAGACCTAACAGGGAAAATTCACCCCTCCACTTT
CDR3: CASRPNRENSPLHF

J: TRBJ2-1
V: TRBV11-3
size: NA
D: TRBD1
DNA: TGTGCCAGCACCGCACAGGGGGATTCGCGCGGTGAGCAGTTCTTC
CDR3: CASTAQGDSRGEQFF

J: TRBJ1-2
V: TRBV28
size: NA
D: NA
DNA: TGTGCCAGCAGTTCTCCGGGACACGTCTATGGCTACACCTTC
CDR3: CASSSPGHVYGYTF

J: TRBJ2-3
V: TRBV5-8
size: NA
D: NA
DNA: TGTGCCACCGGGAGCACAGATACGCAGTATTTT
CDR3: CATGSTDTQYF

J: TRBJ1-5
V: TRBV4-3
size: NA
D: TRBD1
DNA: TGCGCCAGCAGCCAAGATCGTAGTGGGACAGGGTGTGCTGATTTTCAGCCCCAGCATTTT
CDR3: CASSQDRSGTGCADFQPQHF

J: TRBJ1-1
V: TRBV20-1
size: NA
D: TRBD1
DNA: TGCAGTGCTCGGGGACAGGACGAAGCTTTCTTT
CDR3: CSARGQDEAFF

J: TRBJ2-7
V: TRBV2
size: NA
D: NA
DNA: TGTGCCAGCAGTAGAACAGGGCTTTCCTACGAGCAGTACTTC
CDR3: CASSRTGLSYEQYF

J: TRBJ2-7
V: TRBV6-1
size: few
D: NA
DNA: TGTGCCAGCATGAGACAGTCCTACGAGCAGTACTTC
CDR3: CASMRQSYEQYF

J: TRBJ1-1
V: TRBV29-1
size: NA
D: TRBD1
DNA: TGCAGCGTGCAAACAGGGGGCAACACTGAAGCTTTCTTT
CDR3: CSVQTGGNTEAFF

J: TRBJ2-1
V: TRBV7-6
size: NA
D: NA
DNA: TGTGCCAGCAGCCGGACTGTTGAGCAGTTCTTC
CDR3: CASSRTVEQFF

J: TRBJ2-6
V: TRBV5-1
size: NA
D: TRBD1
DNA: TGCGCCAGCAGCCGTACGGGACAGGGGTCCGGGGCCAACGTCCTGACTTTC
CDR3: CASSRTGQGSGANVLTF

J: TRBJ1-2
V: TRBV10-3
size: NA
D: TRBD1
DNA: TGTGCCATCAGTGTCAATCGGGACAGGGGGCGGGAGGTGCTTAACTATGGCTACACCTTC
CDR3: CAISVNRDRGREVLNYGYTF

J: TRBJ2-7
V: TRBV7-8
size: NA
D: TRBD2
DNA: TGTGCCAGCAGCTTACTCAGCGGGGGGGCTTCCTACGAGCAGTACTTC
CDR3: CASSLLSGGASYEQYF

J: TRBJ2-5
V: TRBV12-5
size: NA
D: TRBD2
DNA: TGTGCTAGTGGTTTTAGCGGGGGGCCTAGGACCCAGTACTTC
CDR3: CASGFSGGPRTQYF

J: TRBJ2-5
V: TRBV5-4
size: NA
D: TRBD1
DNA: TGTGCCAGCAGCTTGGGACAGGGGGTTACGACCCAGTACTTC
CDR3: CASSLGQGVTTQYF

J: TRBJ2-2
V: TRBV5-6
size: NA
D: NA
DNA: TGTGCCAGCAGCTTGCCGGGTAACACCGGGGAGCTGTTTTTT
CDR3: CASSLPGNTGELFF

J: TRBJ1-2
V: TRBV19
size: NA
D: NA
DNA: TGTGCCAGTACGGGGGGCCGAAACTATGGCTACACCTTC
CDR3: CASTGGRNYGYTF

J: TRBJ2-1
V: TRBV27
size: NA
D: TRBD1
DNA: TGTGCCAGCAGTTTCCGGGACAGGGAGGACAATGAGCAGTTCTTC
CDR3: CASSFRDREDNEQFF

J: TRBJ1-5
V: TRBV2
size: once
D: NA
DNA: TGTGCCAGCATCCTAAATGGGCTGGACAATCAGCCCCAGCATTTT
CDR3: CASILNGLDNQPQHF

J: TRBJ2-5
V: TRBV7-9
size: NA
D: NA
DNA: TGTGCCAGCAGCTTATACGCGGAGACCCAGTACTTC
CDR3: CASSLYAETQYF

J: TRBJ2-7
V: TRBV5-4
size: NA
D: NA
DNA: TGTGCCAGCAGCCTAGACAGTAGGACCTACGAGCAGTACTTC
CDR3: CASSLDSRTYEQYF

J: TRBJ2-1
V: TRBV28
size: once
D: TRBD2
DNA: TGTGCCAGCAGTTTTACGTATTCCCGACAGACTAGCGGGGGGACAAAATCCTACAATGAGCAGTTCTTC
CDR3: CASSFTYSRQTSGGTKSYNEQFF

J: TRBJ1-2
V: TRBV11-2
size: NA
D: TRBD1
DNA: TGTGCCAGCAGCGACTCCGGGACAGGGGCCTATGGCTACACCTTC
CDR3: CASSDSGTGAYGYTF

J: TRBJ2-7
V: TRBV11-2
size: NA
D: TRBD2
DNA: TGTGCCAGCAGCTTAGGGCTAGCGGGACCCAGGGACGAGCAGTACTTC
CDR3: CASSLGLAGPRDEQYF

J: TRBJ2-7
V: TRBV4-3
size: NA
D: NA
DNA: TGCGCCAGCAGCCAGAGCCGTTTCTACGAGCAGTACTTC
CDR3: CASSQSRFYEQYF

J: TRBJ2-7
V: TRBV28
size: NA
D: TRBD1
DNA: TGTGCCAGCAGTCAAACGACAGGGATGTGGGAGCAGTACTTC
CDR3: CASSQTTGMWEQYF